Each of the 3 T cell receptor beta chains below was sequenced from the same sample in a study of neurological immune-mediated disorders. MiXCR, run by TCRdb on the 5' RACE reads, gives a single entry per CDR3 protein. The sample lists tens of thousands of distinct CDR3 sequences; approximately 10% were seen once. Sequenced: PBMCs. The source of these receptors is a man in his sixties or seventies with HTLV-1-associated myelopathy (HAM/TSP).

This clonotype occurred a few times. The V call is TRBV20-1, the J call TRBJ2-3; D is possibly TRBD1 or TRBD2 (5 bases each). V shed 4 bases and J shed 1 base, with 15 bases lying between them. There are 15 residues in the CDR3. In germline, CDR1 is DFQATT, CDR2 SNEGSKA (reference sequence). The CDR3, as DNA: TGCAGTGCTATATTACGGGACCCCGGCACAGATACGCAGTATTTT. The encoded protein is CSAILRDPGTDTQYF.

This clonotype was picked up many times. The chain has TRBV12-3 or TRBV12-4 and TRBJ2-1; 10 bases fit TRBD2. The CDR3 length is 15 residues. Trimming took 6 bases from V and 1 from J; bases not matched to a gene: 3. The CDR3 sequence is CASSRAGGSYNEQFF. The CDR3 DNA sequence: TGTGCCAGCAGCAGAGCGGGAGGGTCCTACAATGAGCAGTTCTTC.

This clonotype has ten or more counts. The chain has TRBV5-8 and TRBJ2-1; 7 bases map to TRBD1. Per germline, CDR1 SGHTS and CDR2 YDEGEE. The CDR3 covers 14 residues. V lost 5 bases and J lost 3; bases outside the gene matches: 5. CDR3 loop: CASRLTGFYNEQFF. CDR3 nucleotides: TGTGCCAGCAGACTGACAGGGTTCTACAATGAGCAGTTCTTC.